Listed below are T cell receptor beta chains from one sample, sequenced in a study of cytomegalovirus exposure and HLA in healthy donors. The data were produced by immunoSEQ multiplex PCR, yet TCRdb's version contains in-frame clones alone and is incomplete. Of tens of thousands of clones detected, more than 60% appear once; the ten largest clones hold 13% to 15%. The specimen was PBMCs. The receptor set was obtained from a male donor in good health and CMV-seropositive. The CDR3 runs from the conserved cysteine through the conserved F or W. D genes are given only for firm matches. Clone size appears in some rows only: once, few, many, or a class for an expanded clone.

d_gene,v_gene,abundance,j_gene,CDR3nt,CDR3aa
.,TRBV5-4,.,TRBJ2-7,TGTGCCAGCAGCTCCCGGGACTCAGCCTACGAGCAGTACTTC,CASSSRDSAYEQYF
TRBD1,TRBV30,few,TRBJ2-3,TGTGCCTGGAGTACGGGACAGGGTTCCACAGATACGCAGTATTTT,CAWSTGQGSTDTQYF
.,TRBV14,.,TRBJ1-1,TGTGCCAGCAGCCCAACGGCCGCAGCAGCGGGACCCATGAACACTGAAGCTTTCTTT,CASSPTAAAAGPMNTEAFF
TRBD1,TRBV29-1,.,TRBJ2-1,TGCAGCGTTAACGCCGGGACAGGGGGCGATGAGCAGTTCTTC,CSVNAGTGGDEQFF
TRBD1,TRBV5-4,.,TRBJ1-4,TGTGCCAGCAGCCCTGGGACAGGGGCCTTAAATGAAAAACTGTTTTTT,CASSPGTGALNEKLFF
.,TRBV27,.,TRBJ1-1,TGTGCCAGCAGCGGAACAGTGAACACTGAAGCTTTCTTT,CASSGTVNTEAFF
.,TRBV6-5,few,TRBJ1-6,TGTGCCAGCAGTTACTCGGGAGGGAATTCACCCCTCCACTTT,CASSYSGGNSPLHF
TRBD1,TRBV19,few,TRBJ1-1,TGTGCCAGTAGTCTCGGGACAGGGGCTAGAGAAGCTTTCTTT,CASSLGTGAREAFF
TRBD1,TRBV5-1,.,TRBJ2-7,TGCGCCAGCAGCCAAGACAGGGGCGAGCAGTACTTC,CASSQDRGEQYF
.,TRBV7-2,few,TRBJ2-5,TGTGCCAGCAGCTTAGGTGGGGGCTATGAGACCCAGTACTTC,CASSLGGGYETQYF
TRBD1,TRBV7-9,.,TRBJ2-7,TGTGCCAGCAGCTTAGTAGCAATGGACAGGGGCACCTACGAGCAGTACTTC,CASSLVAMDRGTYEQYF
.,TRBV5-5,few,TRBJ2-7,TGTGCCAGCAGCTACGGGTATACTGTTGGCTACGAGCAGTACTTC,CASSYGYTVGYEQYF